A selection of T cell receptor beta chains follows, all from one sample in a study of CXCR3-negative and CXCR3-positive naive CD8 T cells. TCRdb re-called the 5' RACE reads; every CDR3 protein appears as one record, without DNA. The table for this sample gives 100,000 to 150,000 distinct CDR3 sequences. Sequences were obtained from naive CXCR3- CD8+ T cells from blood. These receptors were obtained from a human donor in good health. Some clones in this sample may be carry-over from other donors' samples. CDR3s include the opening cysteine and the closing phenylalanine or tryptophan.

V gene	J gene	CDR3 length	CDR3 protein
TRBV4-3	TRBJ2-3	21	CASSQDRERGGRNDFTDTQYF
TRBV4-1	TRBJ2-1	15	CASSTMRSSYNEQFF
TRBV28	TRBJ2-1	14	CASSFRLGGDEQFF
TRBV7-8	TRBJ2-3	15	CASSLLATSTDTQYF
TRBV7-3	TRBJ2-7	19	CASSCTWRLAGSFFYEQYF
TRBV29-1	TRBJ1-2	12	CSVVAPPYGYTF
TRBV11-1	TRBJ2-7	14	CASSLTFTGNEQYF
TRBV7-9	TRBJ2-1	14	CASSITGAYNEQFF
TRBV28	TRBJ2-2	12	CASSPGSGELFF
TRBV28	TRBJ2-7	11	CASSFGRQQYF
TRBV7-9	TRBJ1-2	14	CASSSTGQEAGYTF
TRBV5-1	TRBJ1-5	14	CASSLESGDQPQHF
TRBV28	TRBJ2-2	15	CASSLYTGGSGELFF
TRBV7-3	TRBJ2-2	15	CASSLGTSFTGELFF
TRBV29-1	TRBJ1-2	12	CSVGQEYYGYTF
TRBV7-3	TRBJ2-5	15	CASSLAGGTQETQYF
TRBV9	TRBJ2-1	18	CASSVDWVSADPYNEQFF
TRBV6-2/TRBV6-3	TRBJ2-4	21	CASSWETSGGYGPLAKNIQYF
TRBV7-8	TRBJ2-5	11	CASRSVGGPYF
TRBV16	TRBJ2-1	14	CASSLGQGHNEQFF
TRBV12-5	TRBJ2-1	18	CASGLDTSLAGGLDEQFF
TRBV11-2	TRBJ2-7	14	CASSFGDTTYEQYF
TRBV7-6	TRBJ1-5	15	CASTPGQDSNQPQHF
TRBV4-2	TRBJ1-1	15	CASSQPGTVNTEAFF
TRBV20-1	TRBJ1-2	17	CSARVPGTGVARGGYTF
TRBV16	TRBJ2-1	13	CASSQFKGSGQFF
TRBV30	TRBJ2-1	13	CAWSVDRGNEQFF
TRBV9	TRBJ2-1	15	CASSEGAGGYNEQFF
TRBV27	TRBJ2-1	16	CASSFFPGGSYNEQFF
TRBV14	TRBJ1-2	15	CASSQVRGVNYGYTF
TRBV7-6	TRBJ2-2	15	CASSLRDPKVGELFF
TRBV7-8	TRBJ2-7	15	CASSLVRGRLYEQYF
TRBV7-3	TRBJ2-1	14	CASSLSGQGNEQFF
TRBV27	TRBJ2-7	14	CASSPGQGAREQYF
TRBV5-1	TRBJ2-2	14	CASSLEAGHGELFF
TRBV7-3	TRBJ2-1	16	CASSLIVGDRLNEQFF
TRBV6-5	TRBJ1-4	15	CASRRGPTRDEKLFF
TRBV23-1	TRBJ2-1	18	CASSQSPAGTGLGDEQFF
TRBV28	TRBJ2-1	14	CASTPLPGDGEQFF
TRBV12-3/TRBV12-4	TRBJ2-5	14	CASSSAEDQETQYF
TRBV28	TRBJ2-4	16	CASSLWTGFAKNIQYF
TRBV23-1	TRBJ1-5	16	CASSLPGQGCDQPQHF
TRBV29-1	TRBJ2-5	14	CSVEDDREGETQYF
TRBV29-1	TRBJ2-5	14	CSVEHPGGQETQYF
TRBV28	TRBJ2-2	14	CASAWTGITGELFF
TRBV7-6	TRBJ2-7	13	CASSLGWDYEQYF
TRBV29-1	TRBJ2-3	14	CSVDGSGNTDTQYF
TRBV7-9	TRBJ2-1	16	CASSFLGTSPTNEQFF
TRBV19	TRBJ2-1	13	CASSIDSPNEQFF
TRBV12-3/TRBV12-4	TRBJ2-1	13	CASGPKGADEQFF
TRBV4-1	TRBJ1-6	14	CASSPGQSNSPLHF
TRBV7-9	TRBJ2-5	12	CASSPRDETQYF
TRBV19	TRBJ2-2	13	CASSSISPGELFF
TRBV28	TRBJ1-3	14	CASSFRGAGNTIYF
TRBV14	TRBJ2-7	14	CASSRGTGAYEQYF
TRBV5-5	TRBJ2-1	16	CASRSSGGTSYNEQFF
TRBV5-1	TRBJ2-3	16	CASSQWGLLLSDTQYF
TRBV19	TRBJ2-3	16	CASSMYRGGSTDTQYF
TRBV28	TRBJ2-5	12	CASTPGVETQYF